This T cell receptor beta chain was identified during a study of pediatric ulcerative colitis. Study-wide results and limits: Substantially fewer templates came from a couple of patients' blood samples. All ulcerative colitis patients, but no controls, carried a couple of rectal clonotypes.

As regards this clone: Its antigen is still unknown.

The table came from immunoSEQ multiplex PCR; TCRdb's copy has only in-frame clones and leaves some out. The data show more than 45,000 clones, over 80% seen once. The CDR3 spans 16 residues. J gave up 6 bases and V 4 bases, and 10 bases lay outside the gene matches. Germline loops: CDR1 MNHNS, CDR2 SASEGT. The sequenced sample consisted of blood. V and J are TRBV6-1 and TRBJ2-7; TRBD1 matches 12 bases. The source is a boy between 10 and 17 years old who was a control in a study of pediatric ulcerative colitis. The CDR3 nucleotides are TGTGCCAGCAGTGCGCTCCGGGACAGGGGGCCTCGCGAGCAGTACTTC. Amino acids: CASSALRDRGPREQYF.